The clone carrying this T cell receptor (beta chain) appeared a single time. The antigen remains undetermined. Data came from immunoSEQ multiplex PCR; TCRdb stores just in-frame clones and leaves some out. This table has 100,000 or so clones, about 96% appearing once. These data originate in a study of T cells in pancreatic ductal adenocarcinoma. V shed 1 base and J 3 bases; nucleotides not matched to a gene: 4. Germline values: CDR1 SGDLS, CDR2 YYNGEE. The CDR3 loop spans 16 amino acids. Whole-study results and caveats: Blood had more productive templates and about 7.9-fold more unique clonotypes than tumor. Results skew toward the minority of patients with early-stage disease.

The selected patients with pancreatic ductal adenocarcinoma had surgery but no neoadjuvant therapy. The specimen sequenced was PBMCs. V gene TRBV9 combines with J gene TRBJ2-5, with TRBD2 matching over 12 bases. This TCR was sampled from a human donor with pancreatic ductal adenocarcinoma. The CDR3 nucleotides are TGTGCCAGCAGCGTATATCCTAGCGGGAGGGAAGAGACCCAGTACTTC. Amino acids: CASSVYPSGREETQYF. Looking up the rest from reference TRBV9 and TRBJ2-5 gives the full variable domain: DSGVTQTPKHLITATGQRVTLRCSPRSGDLSVYWYQQSLDQGLQFLIQYYNGEERAKGNILERFSAQQFPDLHSELNLSSLELGDSALYFCASSVYPSGREETQYFGPGTRLLVL.